The 3 T cell receptor beta chains presented below share a single source sample, sequenced in a study of T cell changes during pregnancy in multiple sclerosis. The data were produced by immunoSEQ multiplex PCR, yet TCRdb's version contains in-frame clones alone and is incomplete. Here the sample spans 55,000 to 80,000 clones, about 93% being singletons. Sequenced material: CD8+ T cells from peripheral blood mononuclear cells, taken in the second trimester of pregnancy. The source of these receptors is a female donor with multiple sclerosis, enrolled in a pregnancy study.

This chain connects TRBV27 to TRBJ2-7; 7 bases are shared with TRBD1. The J segment lost 0 bases and the V segment lost 3 bases, leaving 5 bases of the junction unmatched. The CDR3 loop spans 15 amino acids. CDR1 MNHEY and CDR2 SMNVEV come from the germline V gene (reference sequence). CDR3 coding DNA: TGTGCCAGCAGTTTCCGGACAGGATCCTCCTACGAGCAGTACTTC. Translating it yields CASSFRTGSSYEQYF.

The rearrangement links TRBV5-4 to TRBJ1-1; perhaps TRBD1 as D (5 bases). From germline, CDR1 is SGHNT and CDR2 YYREEE (reference sequence). V lost 4 bases, J lost 2 bases, and 9 bases lay in between. The CDR3 length is 13 residues. The CDR3 loop is CASSRQLNTEAFF. Written as DNA, the CDR3 is TGTGCCAGCAGCAGACAGCTAAACACTGAAGCTTTCTTT.

This chain links TRBV9 with TRBJ1-2, with TRBD1 as a possible D gene (6 bases). The V gene's germline CDR1 is SGDLS and CDR2 YYNGEE. Trimming took 3 bases from V and 8 from J, leaving 20 bases between them. The CDR3 covers 15 residues. CDR3 coding DNA: TGTGCCAGCAGCGGAGTACAGGGAAATTCTTTCGGCTACACCTTC. Translating it yields CASSGVQGNSFGYTF.